This TCR beta chain was sequenced during a study of regulatory and conventional T cells in RAG deficiency. Here immunoSEQ multiplex PCR was the method, and the copy in TCRdb shows in-frame clones only, minus some. The sample lists approximately 7,500 clones; about 90% were seen once. The sorted regulatory T cells were CD4+, CD25-high and CD127-low, with genomic DNA sequenced. CDR1 and CDR2 from the germline V gene are LGHNA and YSLEER. Between the trimmed V and J ends, which lost 1 base and 5 bases, there was a span of 26 bases. The CDR3 is 19 residues long. This same sample was also taken into another study, of regulatory T cells. That report notes: The PCR used 52 TRBV and 13 TRBJ primers.

Sequenced sample: CD127- CD25+ CD4+ Tregs sorted from blood. The V and J genes are TRBV4-3 and TRBJ1-1, with D possibly being TRBD1 (5 bases). The TCR was taken from a human donor in good health. The CDR3 spells CASSQGGGAGRGSRTEAFF. The CDR3 DNA follows: TGCGCCAGCAGCCAAGGTGGCGGGGCCGGGCGGGGATCTAGGACTGAAGCTTTCTTT.